The T cell receptor beta chain described here comes from a study of regulatory T cells in long-lasting Graves disease. Sample time point: persistent/refractory GD, antithyroid drugs over 5 years with positive TRAb. Making the TCR library involved RNA that had been extracted from PBMCs. HTBI primers from iRepertoire and Arm-PCR of CDR3 regions yielded the TCR beta libraries. TCRdb re-called the multiplex PCR reads with MiXCR, one entry per CDR3 protein. The data hold approximately 400,000 distinct CDR3 sequences, with less than 25% observed a single time. This clonotype was picked up many times. CDR1 is MDHEN, CDR2 SYDVKM, per germline. V was trimmed by 6 bases and J by 1 base, leaving 12 bases between them. The CDR3 totals 15 residues.

Sequencing used peripheral blood mononuclear cells (PBMCs), obtained when the disease was refractory, from a patient treated with antithyroid drugs. This receptor was obtained from a female donor with Graves disease. The chain has TRBV28 and TRBJ2-2; D ambiguous. CDR3 coding DNA: TGTGCCAGCAGCTTTGACGGAAGGAACACCGGGGAGCTGTTTTTT. Translation: CASSFDGRNTGELFF.